A selection of T cell receptor beta chains follows, all from one sample in a study of T-cell reconstitution after alpha-beta-depleted transplantation in children. Via MiXCR, TCRdb re-called the PCR reads, giving one row per CDR3 protein. The sample lists about 230,000 distinct CDR3 sequences; under 9.5% were seen once. The sample in question was PBMCs from the stem cell graft donor, obtained from the stem cell graft. Receptor source: a human donor who donated a stem cell graft to a child with acute lymphoblastic leukemia. CDR3s include the opening cysteine and the closing phenylalanine or tryptophan. The D gene is left open where the match is weak. Only some rows state a clone size, as once, few, many or a class for expanded clones.

clone size,D gene,V gene,J gene,CDR3 DNA,CDR3 protein
.,.,TRBV14,TRBJ2-5,TGTGCCAGCAGCCAAGTCATTGCGGGGCGGACCCAGTACTTC,CASSQVIAGRTQYF
many,TRBD1,TRBV20-1,TRBJ2-7,TGCAGTGCGGACCGGGACAGGGGGCTTGATGAGCAGTACTTC,CSADRDRGLDEQYF
few,.,TRBV2,TRBJ1-6,TGTGCCAGCAGTGAACGGGGCTATAATTCACCCCTCCACTTT,CASSERGYNSPLHF
many,TRBD1,TRBV11-3,TRBJ1-2,TGTGCCAGCAGCTTAGGGGCCGCAACAGGGGAGGCGGACTATGGCTACACCTTC,CASSLGAATGEADYGYTF
.,.,TRBV25-1,TRBJ2-7,TGTGCCAGCAGTTGGGAAGAGACGGGCGAGCAGTACTTC,CASSWEETGEQYF
medium-sized,TRBD2,TRBV7-2,TRBJ2-3,TGTGCCAGCAGCTCTAGCGGGGTCTCAGATACGCAGTATTTT,CASSSSGVSDTQYF
many,.,TRBV12-3/TRBV12-4,TRBJ1-5,TGTGCCAGCAGTTGGAGAAGTCCGGACGGCAATCAGCCCCAGCATTTT,CASSWRSPDGNQPQHF
few,TRBD1,TRBV29-1,TRBJ2-7,TGCAGCGTCCGGCCCGGGACAGGGGATCCCTACGAGCAGTACTTC,CSVRPGTGDPYEQYF
.,TRBD1,TRBV19,TRBJ1-5,TGTGCCAGTAGTCCTTCCGGACAGGGGGCGAGCAATCAGCCCCAGCATTTT,CASSPSGQGASNQPQHF
.,TRBD2,TRBV4-3,TRBJ2-1,TGCGCCAGCAGCCAAGATTTCCAGCGGGGGGGCCGAGAGCAGTTCTTC,CASSQDFQRGGREQFF
many,.,TRBV6-2/TRBV6-3,TRBJ1-2,TGTGCCAGCAGGTCTCCGGACCTCGGTGGCGACTTC,CASRSPDLGGDF
few,TRBD1,TRBV5-1,TRBJ2-7,TGCGCCAGCAGCCAAGAACAGGGGGCCGGGGCCTCCTACGAGCAGTACTTC,CASSQEQGAGASYEQYF
many,.,TRBV20-1,TRBJ1-1,TGCAGTGCTATTTTTCAGATCAACACTGAAGCTTTCTTT,CSAIFQINTEAFF
.,.,TRBV28,TRBJ2-4,TGTGCCAGCAGTCCGAGCATGGGGGGAGCCAAAAACATTCAGTACTTC,CASSPSMGGAKNIQYF
many,.,TRBV12-3/TRBV12-4,TRBJ1-5,TGTGCCAGCAGTTCCGGGACATGGGCCGAGCCCCAGCATTTT,CASSSGTWAEPQHF
few,.,TRBV20-1,TRBJ1-2,TGCAGTGCTAGACCGAGCACAGGGTTCGGGCAGTACTATGGCTACACCTTC,CSARPSTGFGQYYGYTF
.,.,TRBV10-3,TRBJ1-3,TGTGCCATCAGTGCTTCGGCAGGACTCTCTGGAAACACCATATATTTT,CAISASAGLSGNTIYF
.,.,TRBV20-1,TRBJ2-1,TGCAGTGCCGGCGGCGGTGGGTTTGGCTACAATGAGCAGTTCTTC,CSAGGGGFGYNEQFF
.,TRBD1,TRBV10-3,TRBJ2-7,TGTGCCATCAGTGCCGCAGGGGGCTACGAGCAGTACTTC,CAISAAGGYEQYF
many,TRBD2,TRBV9,TRBJ2-1,TGTGCCAGCAGCCCGAGCGGGGTGAGAGGTGAGCAGTTCTTC,CASSPSGVRGEQFF
.,TRBD1,TRBV20-1,TRBJ1-1,TGCAGTGCTAGTCCTACAGGGGGGGCGTATGCTTTCTTT,CSASPTGGAYAFF
.,.,TRBV7-8,TRBJ1-5,TGTGCCAGCAGCTTTAAGAATCAGCCCCAGCATTTT,CASSFKNQPQHF
.,.,TRBV14,TRBJ2-5,TGTGCCAGCAGCGGAAGGGCTTCGGAGACCCAGTACTTC,CASSGRASETQYF
few,.,TRBV12-3/TRBV12-4,TRBJ1-2,TGTGCCAGCATCGGTACTAACTATGGCTACACCTTC,CASIGTNYGYTF
many,.,TRBV7-9,TRBJ1-1,TGTGCCAGCAGCGCGAGGACAGTAAGTGAAGCTTTCTTT,CASSARTVSEAFF
many,.,TRBV29-1,TRBJ2-3,TGCAGCCCCCTCGTGACAGATACGCAGTATTTT,CSPLVTDTQYF
.,.,TRBV27,TRBJ2-3,TGTGCCAGCAGTTTCACTAGTTGGGGCACAGATACGCAGTATTTT,CASSFTSWGTDTQYF
.,TRBD1,TRBV30,TRBJ1-1,TGTGCCTGGGCCTATACCGGGACAGCAAACACTGAAGCTTTCTTT,CAWAYTGTANTEAFF
.,.,TRBV7-2,TRBJ1-2,TGTGCCAGCAGCTTAGCGACCCTAATGCAGGGATCCTATGGCTACACCTTC,CASSLATLMQGSYGYTF
.,.,TRBV5-5,TRBJ1-5,TGTGCCAGCAGCTTGGGTGTTTCTCGCAATCAGCCCCAGCATTTT,CASSLGVSRNQPQHF
.,TRBD1,TRBV10-1,TRBJ2-1,TGCGCCAGCAGTTCCAGGACAGGGGGCAATGAGCAGTTCTTC,CASSSRTGGNEQFF
many,TRBD1,TRBV5-1,TRBJ2-3,TGCGCCAGCAGCTCCTATCGGACAGGGGCAGATACGCAGTATTTT,CASSSYRTGADTQYF
many,.,TRBV6-5,TRBJ2-1,TGTGCCAGCAGTTACCTTTTGGCAGGGGATCCCTACAATGAGCAGTTCTTC,CASSYLLAGDPYNEQFF
few,.,TRBV7-8,TRBJ1-5,TGTGCCAGCAGCTTACGATCTGGGTTAAGTCAGCCCCAGCATTTT,CASSLRSGLSQPQHF
many,TRBD1,TRBV19,TRBJ2-7,TGTGCCAGTAGTATATTCCCGGGACAGGGATTCTACGAGCAGTACTTC,CASSIFPGQGFYEQYF
many,TRBD1,TRBV7-2,TRBJ2-6,TGTGCCAGCAGCTTAACAGGGGGCGCTTTTACTGGGGCCAACGTCCTGACTTTC,CASSLTGGAFTGANVLTF
few,.,TRBV24-1,TRBJ1-1,TGTGCCACCAGTGATTCCGAGCCGGGACAAGGGAACACTGAAGCTTTCTTT,CATSDSEPGQGNTEAFF
many,TRBD2,TRBV20-1,TRBJ2-5,TGCAGTGCTAGAGATGGGACTAGACAAGAGACCCAGTACTTC,CSARDGTRQETQYF
.,.,TRBV10-3,TRBJ2-5,TGTGCCATCAGTGACGGGGAGTTCTGGGAGACCCAGTACTTC,CAISDGEFWETQYF
.,TRBD1,TRBV12-3/TRBV12-4,TRBJ1-5,TGTGCCAGCAGTTTCGCGGGACAGGGTAGCCAGCCCCAGCATTTT,CASSFAGQGSQPQHF
few,TRBD1,TRBV5-1,TRBJ2-7,TGCGCCAGCAGCGAGAAGGGACAGCCCTACGAGCAGTACTTC,CASSEKGQPYEQYF
many,TRBD1,TRBV10-3,TRBJ2-7,TGTGCCATCAGTGACCCACAGGGGGGAGCCTACGAGCAGTACTTC,CAISDPQGGAYEQYF
few,.,TRBV5-1,TRBJ1-1,TGCGCCAGCAGTTCGGGGGCAGACACTGAAGCTTTCTTT,CASSSGADTEAFF
.,.,TRBV19,TRBJ1-2,TGTGCCAGTAGTGATGAGTCCTCTAACTATGGCTACACCTTC,CASSDESSNYGYTF
many,TRBD1,TRBV27,TRBJ2-7,TGTGCCAGCAGTGACCGGGGGACAGGGTGGTCCTACGAGCAGTACTTC,CASSDRGTGWSYEQYF